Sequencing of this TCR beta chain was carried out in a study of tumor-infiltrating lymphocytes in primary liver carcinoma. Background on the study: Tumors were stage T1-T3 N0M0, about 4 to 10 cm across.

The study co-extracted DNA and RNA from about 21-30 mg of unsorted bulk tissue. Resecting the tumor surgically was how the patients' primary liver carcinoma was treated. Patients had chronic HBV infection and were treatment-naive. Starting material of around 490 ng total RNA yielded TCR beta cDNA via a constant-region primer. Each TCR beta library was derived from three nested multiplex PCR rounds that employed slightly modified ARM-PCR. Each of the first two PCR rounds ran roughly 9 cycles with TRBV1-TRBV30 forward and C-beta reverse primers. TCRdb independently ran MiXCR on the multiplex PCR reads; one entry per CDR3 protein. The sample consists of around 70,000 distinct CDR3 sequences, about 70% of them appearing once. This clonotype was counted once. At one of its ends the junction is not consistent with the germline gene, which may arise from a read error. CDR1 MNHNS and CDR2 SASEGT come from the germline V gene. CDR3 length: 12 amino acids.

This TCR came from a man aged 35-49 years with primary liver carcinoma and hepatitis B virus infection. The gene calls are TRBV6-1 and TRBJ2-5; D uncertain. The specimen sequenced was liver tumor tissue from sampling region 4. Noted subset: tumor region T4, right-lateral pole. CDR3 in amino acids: CASETYQEAQCF. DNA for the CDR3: TGTGCCAGCGAGACTTACCAAGAGGCCCAGTGCTTC.